Below, 26 T cell receptor beta chains from the same sample are listed, as sequenced in a study of blood T cell repertoires in COVID-19. The table came from immunoSEQ multiplex PCR; TCRdb's copy has only in-frame clones and leaves some out. The repertoire holds a few hundred thousand clones, with about 88% as singletons. Sequenced: PBMCs or T cells enriched from blood (not recorded which). The receptors derive from a young woman who had been exposed to COVID-19.

This clone was seen only once. The chain links TRBV6-5 to TRBJ1-3, with D possibly TRBD1 on 6 matching bases. V lost 6 bases, J lost 1 base, and 13 bases lay in between. CDR3 length equals 15 residues. Germline loops: CDR1 MNHEY, CDR2 SVGAGI. For the CDR3, the DNA is TGTGCCAGCAGCCCCAACAGGGCTTCTGGAAACACCATATATTTT. The encoded protein is CASSPNRASGNTIYF.

The genes are TRBV7-3 and TRBJ2-5, with 9 bases aligning to TRBD2. The CDR3 is 14 residues long. Germline V gene sequence: CDR1 SGHTA, CDR2 FQGTGA. V dropped 5 bases and J dropped 5; count of bases not matched to a gene: 6. The CDR3 DNA reads TGTGCCAGCAGCAGAGCGGGGGGCGAGGAGACCCAGTACTTC. Translation: CASSRAGGEETQYF.

The rearrangement links TRBV9 to TRBJ2-5, with 9 nucleotides matching TRBD2. CDR1 is SGDLS, CDR2 YYNGEE, per germline. The CDR3 has 14 amino acids. After removal of 2 bases from V and 2 bases from J, the junction contained 1 base not matched to a gene. In DNA form, the CDR3 reads TGTGCCAGCAGCGTTAGCGGGGGACAAGAGACCCAGTACTTC. This sequence encodes CASSVSGGQETQYF.

This clone appeared a single time. The V and J genes are TRBV28 and TRBJ1-2; possible D gene TRBD1, 5 bases. V shed 3 bases and J shed 7 bases, with 12 bases lying between them. The CDR3 consists of 13 residues. Germline V gene sequence: CDR1 MDHEN, CDR2 SYDVKM. The CDR3 sequence is CASSFKGWGGYTF. CDR3 nucleotides: TGTGCCAGCAGTTTCAAGGGGTGGGGTGGCTACACCTTC.

The chain couples TRBV30 to TRBJ2-3; TRBD1 agrees at 7 bases. CDR1 and CDR2 (germline): GTSNPN, SVGIG (reference sequence). The V gene end was trimmed by 3 bases and the J gene end by 2 bases; junction bases not matched to a gene: 8. CDR3 length: 15 amino acids. CDR3 bases: TGTGCCTGGAGGCCAGGGGGACAGAACACAGATACGCAGTATTTT. This gives the protein CAWRPGGQNTDTQYF.

The V gene is TRBV28, the J gene TRBJ1-3; no firm D call. Trimming took 5 bases from V and 4 from J, leaving 9 bases between them. Germline V gives CDR1 MDHEN, CDR2 SYDVKM. The CDR3 totals 13 residues. CDR3 sequence: CASSPPVGNTIYF. For the CDR3, the DNA is TGTGCCAGCAGTCCCCCGGTGGGAAACACCATATATTTT.

This sequence joins TRBV14 and TRBJ2-3; D uncertain. This CDR3 contains 14 residues. V lost 1 base to trimming and J lost 4 bases, with 9 bases between them. Germline V CDR1 and CDR2: SGHDN, FVKESK. The CDR3 DNA reads TGTGCCAGCAGCCAAGTCGGTGGAGCAGATACGCAGTATTTT. Translated: CASSQVGGADTQYF.

This rearrangement joins TRBV7-8 to TRBJ1-3; D remains unclear. Trimming left V 3 bases short and J 4 bases short, with 10 bases between. Germline CDR1 and CDR2: SGHVS and FQNEAQ. CDR3 length: 14 amino acids. CDR3 DNA sequence: TGTGCCAGCAGCTTTGAGGGAAGGGGAAACACCATATATTTT. Translating it yields CASSFEGRGNTIYF.

CDR3 amino acids: CSVEGGQGAYEQYF. CDR3 DNA: TGCAGCGTTGAGGGGGGACAGGGGGCCTACGAGCAGTACTTC. This chain joins TRBV29-1 and TRBJ2-7; 11 bases line up with TRBD1. The CDR3 has 14 amino acids. V was pared by 3 bases and J by 2 bases, with 3 bases of the junction left unmatched. CDR1 and CDR2 (germline): SQVTM, ANQGSEA.

The chain combines TRBV2 with TRBJ2-2; no clear D gene. Trimming shortened V by 5 bases and J by 6 bases, and 19 bases separated the two germline ends. The CDR3 length is 16 residues. Looked up from germline, CDR1 is SNHLY and CDR2 is FYNNEI. The CDR3 bases are TGTGCCAGCAGTTCGGAACAGCCTTCAACTTCCGGGGAGCTGTTTTTT. It is translated as CASSSEQPSTSGELFF.

The chain joins TRBV14 to TRBJ2-7; 7 nucleotides align to TRBD1. With V trimmed by 1 base and J by 3 bases, 9 bases remained unmatched. This CDR3 spans 16 amino acids. CDR1 SGHDN and CDR2 FVKESK come from the germline V gene. Here the CDR3 reads CASSQGTGRGYYEQYF. DNA of the CDR3: TGTGCCAGCAGCCAAGGGACAGGCCGGGGCTACTACGAGCAGTACTTC. Supplemented by reference TRBV14 and TRBJ2-7, the full variable domain reads EAGVTQFPSHSVIEKGQTVTLRCDPISGHDNLYWYRRVMGKEIKFLLHFVKESKQDESGMPNNRFLAERTGGTYSTLKVQPAELEDSGVYFCASSQGTGRGYYEQYFGPGTRLTVT.

The chain uses TRBV5-1 and TRBJ2-3; D gene uncertain. Between the trimmed V and J ends, which lost 0 bases and 0 bases, there was a span of 5 bases. Germline assignment: CDR1 SGHRS and CDR2 YFSETQ. This CDR3 contains 14 residues. CDR3 sequence reads: CASSLDGSTDTQYF. The DNA for the CDR3 is TGCGCCAGCAGCTTGGACGGGAGCACAGATACGCAGTATTTT.

This chain's CDR3 is CASSGTGGSTGELFF. CDR3 nucleotides: TGCGCCAGCAGCGGTACAGGGGGAAGCACCGGGGAGCTGTTTTTT. The chain uses TRBV5-1 and TRBJ2-2; 8 nucleotides match TRBD1. Germline CDR1 SGHRS, CDR2 YFSETQ. V trimming: 4 bases; J trimming: 4 bases; junction bases outside the gene matches: 6. The CDR3 spans 15 residues.

V is TRBV5-6 and J is TRBJ1-1; no clear D. The CDR3 is 15 residues long. V was clipped by 0 bases and J by 0 bases, with 9 bases between them. Germline lookup yields CDR1 SGHDT and CDR2 YYEEEE. CDR3 amino acids: CASSLERRLNTEAFF. The CDR3 DNA reads as TGTGCCAGCAGCTTGGAGAGGCGGTTGAACACTGAAGCTTTCTTT.

This rearrangement joins TRBV5-1 to TRBJ2-5; 7 bases agree with TRBD1. V shed 3 bases and J 6 bases; nucleotides not matched to a gene: 14. CDR3 size: 16 residues. CDR1 and CDR2 (germline): SGHRS, YFSETQ. CDR3 sequence: CASSSTGDISGKTQYF. DNA for the CDR3: TGCGCCAGCAGCTCAACAGGGGATATCTCAGGCAAGACCCAGTACTTC.

V usage is TRBV15 and J usage is TRBJ1-6; 10 nucleotides align to TRBD1. V gave up 0 bases and J gave up 7 bases; unmatched junction bases: 3. The CDR3 sequence is 16 residues long. CDR1 and CDR2 (germline): LNHNV, YYDKDF (reference sequence). CDR3 sequence: CATSRDRDRGNSPLHF. As DNA, the CDR3 is TGTGCCACCAGCAGAGATAGGGACAGGGGAAATTCACCCCTCCACTTT.

The chain links TRBV2 to TRBJ2-2; 7 bases agree with TRBD2. Trimming cost V 9 bases and J 2 bases; bases outside gene matches: 9. Per germline, CDR1 SNHLY and CDR2 FYNNEI. CDR3 length: 15 amino acids. The CDR3, as DNA: TGTGCCAGTCACCGGGACTACCTAAACACCGGGGAGCTGTTTTTT. Translated, it gives CASHRDYLNTGELFF.

J is TRBJ1-1 and V is TRBV10-3; D is unclear. Deletions cut 3 bases from V and 0 bases from J, with 8 bases between. The germline V gene encodes CDR1 ENHRY and CDR2 SYGVKD. This CDR3 has 14 amino acids. The CDR3 loop reads CAISEGAMNTEAFF. The DNA for the CDR3 is TGTGCCATCAGTGAAGGAGCAATGAACACTGAAGCTTTCTTT.

This sequence joins TRBV3-1 (or the pseudogene TRBV3-2) and TRBJ1-1; TRBD1 aligns across 7 bases. This CDR3 region has 14 residues. V gave up 4 bases and J gave up 8 bases; unmatched junction bases: 10. Germline CDR1 and CDR2: LGHDT and YNNKEL (reference sequence). The CDR3 nucleotides read TGTGCCAGCAGCCGGCCGGGGACAGAGAAGGAAGCTTTCTTT. Translated: CASSRPGTEKEAFF.

This clone was observed a single time. V usage is TRBV6-5 and J usage is TRBJ2-2; maybe TRBD2 (6 bases). The CDR3 extends over 15 amino acids. Germline V gene data show CDR1 as MNHEY and CDR2 as SVGAGI. Trimming took off 5 bases at V and 5 bases at J, with 15 bases between the two ends. CDR3 protein: CASSRHYGGTGELFF. The CDR3 nucleotides are TGTGCCAGCAGTCGACACTACGGAGGGACCGGGGAGCTGTTTTTT.

J is TRBJ1-6 and V is TRBV6-6; D is ambiguous. V dropped 0 bases and J dropped 13 bases, with 10 bases sitting between them. The CDR3 has 13 amino acids. Germline values: CDR1 MNHNY, CDR2 SVGAGI (reference sequence). Written as DNA, the CDR3 is TGTGCCAGCAGTTACTCCGCGCAAGCGCCCCTCCACTTT. Translated: CASSYSAQAPLHF.

This clone was counted between two and nine times. The V call is TRBV5-4, the J call TRBJ1-2, with D perhaps TRBD1 (5 bases). This CDR3 has 14 amino acids. V was shortened by 1 base and J by 7 bases, with 14 bases between the two germline ends. Germline V gene data show CDR1 as SGHNT and CDR2 as YYREEE (reference sequence). CDR3 in DNA: TGTGCCAGCAGCTTGAACTCGGGGGACGGTGGCTACACCTTC. Amino acids: CASSLNSGDGGYTF.

Here the CDR3 reads CASSLSLYNSPLHF. The CDR3 DNA follows: TGTGCCAGCAGTCTAAGCCTCTATAATTCACCCCTCCACTTT. This chain links TRBV27 with TRBJ1-6; no firm D call. Germline assignment: CDR1 MNHEY and CDR2 SMNVEV (reference sequence). This CDR3 is 14 amino acids long. V was cut by 5 bases and J by 3 bases, with 8 bases left in between.

This rearrangement joins TRBV3-1 (or the pseudogene TRBV3-2) to TRBJ2-3; D may be TRBD2 (6 bases). The V end was cut by 4 bases, the J end by 0 bases, with 17 bases between. The CDR3 loop spans 17 amino acids. The germline CDR1 and CDR2 sequences are LGHDT and YNNKEL (reference sequence). CDR3 protein: CASSRVGTLPSTDTQYF. The CDR3 nucleotides read TGTGCCAGCAGCCGAGTGGGGACTCTGCCTAGCACAGATACGCAGTATTTT.

V gene TRBV5-1 combines with J gene TRBJ2-3, with D possibly TRBD1 on 6 matching bases. Germline V gene lookup returns CDR1 SGHRS and CDR2 YFSETQ. Trimming took off 3 bases at V and 1 base at J, with 18 bases between the two ends. This CDR3 spans 17 amino acids. CDR3 DNA: TGCGCCAGCAGCTACAACCCCCCAGGGGTGGGCACAGATACGCAGTATTTT. This encodes CASSYNPPGVGTDTQYF.

CDR3: CASSGDRGRHEQYF. The CDR3 region has the DNA TGCGCCAGCAGCGGGGACAGGGGGCGGCACGAGCAGTACTTC. The chain carries TRBV5-1 and TRBJ2-7; 12 bases agree with TRBD1. The CDR3 loop spans 14 amino acids. Germline V gene lookup returns CDR1 SGHRS and CDR2 YFSETQ. V was clipped by 4 bases and J by 5 bases; unmatched bases: 4. The entire variable domain, with the rest obtained from reference TRBV5-1 and TRBJ2-7, is as follows: KAGVTQTPRYLIKTRGQQVTLSCSPISGHRSVSWYQQTPGQGLQFLFEYFSETQRNKGNFPGRFSGRQFSNSRSEMNVSTLELGDSALYLCASSGDRGRHEQYFGPGTRLTVT.